A selection of T cell receptor beta chains follows, all from one sample in a study of OX40 agonist ivuxolimab in advanced cancers. This table comes from immunoSEQ multiplex PCR, and its TCRdb copy is limited to in-frame clones, with some not included. The repertoire has around 30,000 clones, roughly 91% of them found once; the top ten carry 4% to 5%. Sample: CD4+ or CD8+ T cells sorted from blood, taken in a trial of the OX40 agonist ivuxolimab. These receptors all stem from an adult with an advanced solid tumor such as melanoma, head and neck, liver or kidney cancer. The CDR3 runs from the conserved cysteine through the conserved F or W. The D gene is left open where the match is weak. Where a row states a size, it is once, few, many or the class of an expanded clone; other rows omit it.

j_gene: TRBJ1-1
len: 16
abundance: few
v_gene: TRBV7-8
d_gene: TRBD1
CDR3nt: TGTGCCAGCAGCTTAAGGGACAGGGGGTCGAACACTGAAGCTTTCTTT
CDR3aa: CASSLRDRGSNTEAFF

j_gene: TRBJ2-4
len: 16
abundance: few
v_gene: TRBV18
d_gene: NA
CDR3nt: TGTGCCAGCTCACCATCCGGGGCGAGCGCCAAAAACATTCAGTACTTC
CDR3aa: CASSPSGASAKNIQYF

j_gene: TRBJ2-1
len: 15
abundance: NA
v_gene: TRBV12-5
d_gene: NA
CDR3nt: TGTGCTAGTGGACCCCTGGCTGCGTCCTACAATGAGCAGTTCTTC
CDR3aa: CASGPLAASYNEQFF

j_gene: TRBJ1-1
len: 18
abundance: NA
v_gene: TRBV4-3
d_gene: NA
CDR3nt: TGCGCCAGCAGCCAAGAATGGGCCTCCTCCTGGCCGAACACTGAAGCTTTCTTT
CDR3aa: CASSQEWASSWPNTEAFF

j_gene: TRBJ1-2
len: 14
abundance: NA
v_gene: TRBV4-3
d_gene: NA
CDR3nt: TGCGCCAGCAGCCCTGGGACGGTTAACTATGGCTACACCTTC
CDR3aa: CASSPGTVNYGYTF

j_gene: TRBJ2-2
len: 12
abundance: NA
v_gene: TRBV9
d_gene: NA
CDR3nt: TGTGCCAGCAGCCGGCTCACCGGGGAGCTGTTTTTT
CDR3aa: CASSRLTGELFF

j_gene: TRBJ1-4
len: 15
abundance: NA
v_gene: TRBV7-9
d_gene: TRBD1
CDR3nt: TGTGCCAGCAGCTTAGAGACAGGGGGAGAAGGAAAACTGTTTTTT
CDR3aa: CASSLETGGEGKLFF

j_gene: TRBJ2-3
len: 16
abundance: NA
v_gene: TRBV11-2
d_gene: TRBD2
CDR3nt: TGTGCCAGCAGCTTAGATAGCGGGAGATCATGGGATACGCAGTATTTT
CDR3aa: CASSLDSGRSWDTQYF

j_gene: TRBJ1-2
len: 15
abundance: NA
v_gene: TRBV5-5
d_gene: NA
CDR3nt: TGTGCCAGCGACTCAATCTCGCGAAAGACCTATGGCTACACCTTC
CDR3aa: CASDSISRKTYGYTF

j_gene: TRBJ1-4
len: 14
abundance: NA
v_gene: TRBV6-1
d_gene: NA
CDR3nt: TGTGCCAGCAGTGAAGTGTTCTCTAATGAAAAACTGTTTTTT
CDR3aa: CASSEVFSNEKLFF

j_gene: TRBJ1-2
len: 15
abundance: NA
v_gene: TRBV7-9
d_gene: TRBD1
CDR3nt: TGTGCCAGCAGCTTCCTCCGTGACAGGGGGTATGGCTACACCTTC
CDR3aa: CASSFLRDRGYGYTF

j_gene: TRBJ2-7
len: 15
abundance: NA
v_gene: TRBV19
d_gene: TRBD2
CDR3nt: TGTGCCAGTAGTCTGGTAGCGGGAGGGTCCTACGAGCAGTACTTC
CDR3aa: CASSLVAGGSYEQYF

j_gene: TRBJ1-6
len: 15
abundance: NA
v_gene: TRBV4-2
d_gene: NA
CDR3nt: TGTGCCAGCAACTCCGGGCAGGGCCCAAATTCACCCCTCCACTTT
CDR3aa: CASNSGQGPNSPLHF

j_gene: TRBJ2-5
len: 12
abundance: NA
v_gene: TRBV7-9
d_gene: NA
CDR3nt: TGTGCCAGCAGCTTAGTAGGAGAGACCCAGTACTTC
CDR3aa: CASSLVGETQYF

j_gene: TRBJ1-4
len: 15
abundance: NA
v_gene: TRBV28
d_gene: TRBD1
CDR3nt: TGTGCCAGCAGCGACCCCGGGACAGGGAATGAAAAACTGTTTTTT
CDR3aa: CASSDPGTGNEKLFF

j_gene: TRBJ2-3
len: 14
abundance: NA
v_gene: TRBV11-2
d_gene: TRBD2
CDR3nt: TGTGCCAGCAGCTTTAGCGGGACCACAGATACGCAGTATTTT
CDR3aa: CASSFSGTTDTQYF

j_gene: TRBJ2-3
len: 16
abundance: NA
v_gene: TRBV7-6
d_gene: TRBD1
CDR3nt: TGTGCCAGCAGCTTTGGGCCCCTTCAGGGGGCAGATACGCAGTATTTT
CDR3aa: CASSFGPLQGADTQYF

j_gene: TRBJ2-5
len: 16
abundance: NA
v_gene: TRBV2
d_gene: TRBD2
CDR3nt: TGTGCCAGCAGTGAGGTTGGACTAGCGGGGGGAGAGACCCAGTACTTC
CDR3aa: CASSEVGLAGGETQYF

j_gene: TRBJ2-1
len: 15
abundance: NA
v_gene: TRBV18
d_gene: TRBD2
CDR3nt: TGTGCCAGCTCACCTATACGGGAGGGGGGGAATGAGCAGTTCTTC
CDR3aa: CASSPIREGGNEQFF

j_gene: TRBJ2-5
len: 16
abundance: NA
v_gene: TRBV28
d_gene: TRBD1
CDR3nt: TGTGCCAGCAGTTCCAACCGTCAGGGGGCCGTAGAGACCCAGTACTTC
CDR3aa: CASSSNRQGAVETQYF

j_gene: TRBJ2-7
len: 15
abundance: NA
v_gene: TRBV21-1
d_gene: NA
CDR3nt: TGTGCCAGCAGCCTCGCCGACAGGGTGGTGTACGAGCAGTACTTC
CDR3aa: CASSLADRVVYEQYF

j_gene: TRBJ2-5
len: 15
abundance: NA
v_gene: TRBV11-2
d_gene: NA
CDR3nt: TGTGCCAGCAGCTTCGCCGGGACGGATCAAGAGACCCAGTACTTC
CDR3aa: CASSFAGTDQETQYF

j_gene: TRBJ2-7
len: 14
abundance: NA
v_gene: TRBV11-2
d_gene: NA
CDR3nt: TGTGCCAGCAGCTTAGAACAGGCCTCCTACGAGCAGTACTTC
CDR3aa: CASSLEQASYEQYF

j_gene: TRBJ1-5
len: 15
abundance: NA
v_gene: TRBV6-6
d_gene: TRBD1
CDR3nt: TGTGCCAGCAGCCAGGGGGACAGTATCAATCAGCCCCAGCATTTT
CDR3aa: CASSQGDSINQPQHF

j_gene: TRBJ1-2
len: 15
abundance: NA
v_gene: TRBV7-9
d_gene: TRBD1
CDR3nt: TGTGCCAGCAGCGGAGGGACAGGGGACCTCTATGGCTACACCTTC
CDR3aa: CASSGGTGDLYGYTF

j_gene: TRBJ2-7
len: 14
abundance: NA
v_gene: TRBV30
d_gene: TRBD2
CDR3nt: TGTGCCTGGAGTGCTAGCGGGGTCTCCTACGAGCAGTACTTC
CDR3aa: CAWSASGVSYEQYF

j_gene: TRBJ1-5
len: 14
abundance: NA
v_gene: TRBV19
d_gene: NA
CDR3nt: TGTGCCAGTAGTTCCGGTAATAGCAATCAGCCCCAGCATTTT
CDR3aa: CASSSGNSNQPQHF

j_gene: TRBJ1-3
len: 13
abundance: NA
v_gene: TRBV7-2
d_gene: NA
CDR3nt: TGTGCCACCAGATATTATGCTGGAAACACCATATATTTT
CDR3aa: CATRYYAGNTIYF

j_gene: TRBJ1-1
len: 13
abundance: NA
v_gene: TRBV7-3
d_gene: NA
CDR3nt: TGTGCCAGCAGCTTAGGGGCGACAGGTGAAGCTTTCTTT
CDR3aa: CASSLGATGEAFF

j_gene: TRBJ1-2
len: 16
abundance: NA
v_gene: TRBV21-1
d_gene: NA
CDR3nt: TGTGCCAGCAGCAGAACACGGGACCCCGCTAACTATGGCTACACCTTC
CDR3aa: CASSRTRDPANYGYTF

j_gene: TRBJ1-1
len: 14
abundance: NA
v_gene: TRBV7-9
d_gene: TRBD1
CDR3nt: TGTGCCAGCAGCTCCGACAGGGGTGGGGCTGAAGCTTTCTTT
CDR3aa: CASSSDRGGAEAFF

j_gene: TRBJ2-5
len: 15
abundance: NA
v_gene: TRBV18
d_gene: TRBD2
CDR3nt: TGTGCCAGCTCACCAAAGTCGGCGGGAGGGGAGACCCAGTACTTC
CDR3aa: CASSPKSAGGETQYF

j_gene: TRBJ2-4
len: 14
abundance: NA
v_gene: TRBV5-4
d_gene: NA
CDR3nt: TGTGCCAGCAGCTTGGCCGGGAAGGGTGGCATTCAGTACTTC
CDR3aa: CASSLAGKGGIQYF

j_gene: TRBJ2-3
len: 15
abundance: NA
v_gene: TRBV7-3
d_gene: NA
CDR3nt: TGTGCCAGCAGCTTAAGTGGGGAAGTCACAGATACGCAGTATTTT
CDR3aa: CASSLSGEVTDTQYF

j_gene: TRBJ2-3
len: 13
abundance: NA
v_gene: TRBV2
d_gene: NA
CDR3nt: TGTGCCAGCAGTGAATACAGGGCAGATACGCAGTATTTT
CDR3aa: CASSEYRADTQYF

j_gene: TRBJ2-7
len: 15
abundance: NA
v_gene: TRBV10-3
d_gene: NA
CDR3nt: TGTGCCATCAGTGAGTCTCCAAGAGGGGGCTACGAGCAGTACTTC
CDR3aa: CAISESPRGGYEQYF

j_gene: TRBJ1-2
len: 11
abundance: NA
v_gene: TRBV20-1
d_gene: NA
CDR3nt: TGCAGTGTTCCGATATCTAGTGGCTACACCTTC
CDR3aa: CSVPISSGYTF

j_gene: TRBJ1-2
len: 15
abundance: NA
v_gene: TRBV28
d_gene: NA
CDR3nt: TGTGCCAGCAGTTTAGATGGGCGCCCTAACTATGGCTACACCTTC
CDR3aa: CASSLDGRPNYGYTF

j_gene: TRBJ2-3
len: 15
abundance: once
v_gene: TRBV6-1
d_gene: NA
CDR3nt: TGTGCCAGCAGTGAATTGGGGGCTCGCACAGATACGCAGTATTTT
CDR3aa: CASSELGARTDTQYF

j_gene: TRBJ2-5
len: 16
abundance: NA
v_gene: TRBV7-9
d_gene: TRBD2
CDR3nt: TGTGCCAGCAGCTTAGCAGGACTAGCGGGACTAGAGACCCAGTACTTC
CDR3aa: CASSLAGLAGLETQYF

j_gene: TRBJ2-5
len: 15
abundance: NA
v_gene: TRBV15
d_gene: TRBD2
CDR3nt: TGTGCCACCAGCAGAACGGGGGGGGCCCAAGAGACCCAGTACTTC
CDR3aa: CATSRTGGAQETQYF

j_gene: TRBJ1-5
len: 16
abundance: NA
v_gene: TRBV12-5
d_gene: NA
CDR3nt: TGTGCTAGTGGTTCCGGGTGGGGGGATGGCAATCAGCCCCAGCATTTT
CDR3aa: CASGSGWGDGNQPQHF

j_gene: TRBJ1-1
len: 14
abundance: NA
v_gene: TRBV5-1
d_gene: NA
CDR3nt: TGCGCCAGCAGCGATTTACAGGGGAACACTGAAGCTTTCTTT
CDR3aa: CASSDLQGNTEAFF

j_gene: TRBJ1-5
len: 17
abundance: NA
v_gene: TRBV4-3
d_gene: NA
CDR3nt: TGCGCCAGCAGCCAAAATGTTGGCAGCCTGAGCAATCAGCCCCAGCATTTT
CDR3aa: CASSQNVGSLSNQPQHF

j_gene: TRBJ2-3
len: 15
abundance: NA
v_gene: TRBV6-6
d_gene: NA
CDR3nt: TGTGCCAGCAGCCATACAGGGCACAGCACAGATACGCAGTATTTT
CDR3aa: CASSHTGHSTDTQYF

j_gene: TRBJ2-2
len: 15
abundance: NA
v_gene: TRBV19
d_gene: NA
CDR3nt: TGTGCCAGTAGTATAGGGACAACTTACACCGGGGAGCTGTTTTTT
CDR3aa: CASSIGTTYTGELFF

j_gene: TRBJ2-7
len: 15
abundance: NA
v_gene: TRBV6-1
d_gene: NA
CDR3nt: TGTGCCATCAGGGGGGGGGCCGACGTGTACCACGAGCAGTACTTC
CDR3aa: CAIRGGADVYHEQYF

j_gene: TRBJ1-3
len: 17
abundance: NA
v_gene: TRBV7-2
d_gene: NA
CDR3nt: TGTGCCAGCACCCCAAGGGGGACATCCCTTGCAAGAAACACCATATATTTT
CDR3aa: CASTPRGTSLARNTIYF

j_gene: TRBJ1-2
len: 14
abundance: NA
v_gene: TRBV6-1
d_gene: TRBD1
CDR3nt: TGTGCCAGCAGGGCAGGGACAGAACTATCCGGCTACACCTTC
CDR3aa: CASRAGTELSGYTF

j_gene: TRBJ2-2
len: 14
abundance: NA
v_gene: TRBV7-9
d_gene: NA
CDR3nt: TGTGCCAGCAGCTTATCGATTGACACCGGGGAGCTGTTTTTT
CDR3aa: CASSLSIDTGELFF

j_gene: TRBJ2-7
len: 14
abundance: NA
v_gene: TRBV6-1
d_gene: NA
CDR3nt: TGTGCCAGCAGTTTGTCGTTGGAGGGCTACGAGCAGTACTTC
CDR3aa: CASSLSLEGYEQYF

j_gene: TRBJ2-1
len: 14
abundance: NA
v_gene: TRBV27
d_gene: TRBD2
CDR3nt: TGTGCCAGCAGTCCGTGGACTAGACGTAATGAGCAGTTCTTC
CDR3aa: CASSPWTRRNEQFF